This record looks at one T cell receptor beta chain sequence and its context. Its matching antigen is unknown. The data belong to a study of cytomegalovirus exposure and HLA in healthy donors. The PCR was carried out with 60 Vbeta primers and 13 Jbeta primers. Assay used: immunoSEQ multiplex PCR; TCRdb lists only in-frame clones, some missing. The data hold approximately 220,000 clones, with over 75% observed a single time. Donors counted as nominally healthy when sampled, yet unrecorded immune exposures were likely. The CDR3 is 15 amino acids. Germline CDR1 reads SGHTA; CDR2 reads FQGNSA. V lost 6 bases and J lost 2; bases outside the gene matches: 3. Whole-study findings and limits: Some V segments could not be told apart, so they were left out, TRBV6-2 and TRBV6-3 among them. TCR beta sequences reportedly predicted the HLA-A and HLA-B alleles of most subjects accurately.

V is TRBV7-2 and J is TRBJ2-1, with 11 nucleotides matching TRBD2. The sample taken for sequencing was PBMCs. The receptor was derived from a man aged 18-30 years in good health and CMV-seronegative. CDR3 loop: CASSIAGGPYNEQFF. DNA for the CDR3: TGTGCCAGCAGTATAGCGGGAGGGCCCTACAATGAGCAGTTCTTC.